This TCR beta chain was profiled in a study of blood T cells in healthy people across ages. Trimming shortened V by 1 base and J by 2 bases, and 16 bases separated the two germline ends. The CDR3 covers 17 residues. Looked up from germline, CDR1 is MGHRA and CDR2 is YSYEKL. Study-wide points: Greater diversity and more naive CD4+ cells were seen in long-lived donors than in aged donors.

Primed by a sample-barcoded 5' primer and a J-beta primer mix, a second PCR proceeded for about 6 to 11 cycles. Via MiXCR, TCRdb re-called the 5' RACE reads, giving one row per CDR3 protein. The top ten hold 7.9% of the sample, which has more than 1.4 million distinct CDR3 sequences, 42% seen once. Of note for this clonotype: The antigen is not known.

Sequencing was done on a sample of blood. The chain combines TRBV4-1 with TRBJ2-3; D is perhaps TRBD2 (6 bases). This receptor was identified in a woman aged 18 to 35 in good health. The CDR3, as DNA: TGCGCCAGCAGCCAAGGAGGTCTGGCGGGGATCACAGATACGCAGTATTTT. It codes for CASSQGGLAGITDTQYF.